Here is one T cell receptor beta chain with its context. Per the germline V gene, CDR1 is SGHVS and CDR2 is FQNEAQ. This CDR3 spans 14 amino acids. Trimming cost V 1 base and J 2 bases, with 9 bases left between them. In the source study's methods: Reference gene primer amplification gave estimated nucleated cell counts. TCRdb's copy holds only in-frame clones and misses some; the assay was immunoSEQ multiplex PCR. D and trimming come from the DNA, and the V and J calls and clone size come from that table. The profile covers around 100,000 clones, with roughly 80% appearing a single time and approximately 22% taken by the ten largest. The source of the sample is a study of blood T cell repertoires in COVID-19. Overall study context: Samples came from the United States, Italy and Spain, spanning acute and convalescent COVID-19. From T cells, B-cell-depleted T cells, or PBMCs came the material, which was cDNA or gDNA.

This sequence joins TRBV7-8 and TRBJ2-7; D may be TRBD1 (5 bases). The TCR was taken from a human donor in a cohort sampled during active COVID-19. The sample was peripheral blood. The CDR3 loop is CASSLVGHAYEQYF. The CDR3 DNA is TGTGCCAGCAGCTTAGTAGGACATGCCTACGAGCAGTACTTC.